The clone carrying this TCR beta chain is labeled medium-sized. These data are taken from a study of spatial heterogeneity in lung cancer. The time point is: sample taken at primary tumor resection. Whole RNA, isolated from tumor, nontumor lung or frozen PBMC, was sequenced without prior sorting. TCRdb re-analysed the 5' RACE reads in MiXCR, keeping a single row per CDR3 protein. The sample carries under 50,000 distinct CDR3 sequences, roughly 5.5% recorded once. This CDR3 has 14 amino acids. The germline V and J ends were trimmed by 6 bases and 0 bases, with 13 bases remaining between them. Looked up from germline, CDR1 is SQVTM and CDR2 is ANQGSEA.

Sequenced here: PBMCs, sampled at surgery. The TCR originated in a female donor with early-stage non-small cell lung cancer. J is TRBJ2-3 and V is TRBV29-1; D is undetermined. CDR3 sequence reads: CSVNSGPSTDTQYF. The CDR3 DNA reads as TGCAGCGTCAATTCCGGGCCAAGCACAGATACGCAGTATTTT.